A selection of T cell receptor beta chains follows, all from one sample in a study of blood T cell repertoires in COVID-19. Measured with immunoSEQ multiplex PCR; TCRdb has only the in-frame clones, and not every one. The data hold 300,000 to 350,000 clones, with roughly 90% observed a single time. Sample: PBMCs or T cells enriched from blood (not recorded which). The receptors were sampled from a woman aged 25 to 39 who had recovered from COVID-19. Both conserved end residues are part of each CDR3. Each record gives: V gene, clone size, D gene, J gene, CDR3 DNA, CDR3 protein. D genes are given only for firm matches. The listing skips clone size in some rows; elsewhere it reads once, few, many or a size class.

>TRBV6-2/TRBV6-3|.|.|TRBJ2-4
TGTGCCAGCAGTTATGTGACAGAGAGACATGCCAAAAACATTCAGTACTTC
CASSYVTERHAKNIQYF
>TRBV5-6|.|TRBD1|TRBJ2-2
TGTGCCAGCAGCCCCCAATCCGGGACAGGGGCCCCGAACACCGGGGAGCTGTTTTTT
CASSPQSGTGAPNTGELFF
>TRBV11-3|.|TRBD2|TRBJ2-3
TGTGCCAGCAGCCCGGGACTAGCGGGGGTGAGCACAGATACGCAGTATTTT
CASSPGLAGVSTDTQYF
>TRBV19|once|.|TRBJ1-2
TGTGCCAGTAGTCCCCGAGGGCGCCTATCGGACTTTGGCTACACCTTC
CASSPRGRLSDFGYTF
>TRBV30|.|.|TRBJ1-5
TGTGCCTGGAGTGCGCAGGGAGGGAGTCAGCCCCAGCATTTT
CAWSAQGGSQPQHF
>TRBV28|.|TRBD1|TRBJ1-5
TGTGCCAGCAGTTTTCTAACAGGGGCTGAGAATCAGCCCCAGCATTTT
CASSFLTGAENQPQHF
>TRBV5-1|.|TRBD2|TRBJ2-2
TGCGCCAGCAGTCTAGCGGGGGAAGGAACCGGGGAGCTGTTTTTT
CASSLAGEGTGELFF
>TRBV5-1|.|.|TRBJ1-1
TGCGCCAGCAGCTTAGGGGTCGACCCCTCGGGCACTGAAGCTTTCTTT
CASSLGVDPSGTEAFF
>TRBV27|.|TRBD1|TRBJ1-2
TGTGCCAGCAGTTCTCGGGACAGGGGGTATGGCTACACCTTC
CASSSRDRGYGYTF
>TRBV3-1/TRBV3-2|.|.|TRBJ1-1
TGTGCCAGCAGCCAAGAGGGTCCAGGGACTGTGGACACTGAAGCTTTCTTT
CASSQEGPGTVDTEAFF
>TRBV27|.|TRBD2|TRBJ2-5
TGTGCCAGCAGTACATTAGCGGGGGGGCGGAAAGAGACCCAGTACTTC
CASSTLAGGRKETQYF
>TRBV5-6|.|TRBD1|TRBJ1-5
TGTGCCAGCAGCTTGGGACGACAGGGGCGAAATCAGCCCCAGCATTTT
CASSLGRQGRNQPQHF
>TRBV14|.|TRBD1|TRBJ2-7
TGTGCCAGCAGCCCACCGGACAGGAGATACGAGCAGTACTTC
CASSPPDRRYEQYF
>TRBV5-4|once|.|TRBJ2-5
TGTGCCAGCAGCTTGGGGTCGGGTCCACAAGAGACCCAGTACTTC
CASSLGSGPQETQYF
>TRBV28|once|TRBD1|TRBJ1-5
TGTGCCATAACGGACAGGGGGAAACAGCCCCAGCATTTT
CAITDRGKQPQHF
>TRBV9|.|.|TRBJ2-3
TGTGCCAGCAGCGTAGAAGGGGGGGCCACAGATACGCAGTATTTT
CASSVEGGATDTQYF
>TRBV11-2|.|TRBD1|TRBJ2-7
TGTGCCAGCAGCTTAGTTAGGTTGAGGGACAGTGACTACGAGCAGTACTTC
CASSLVRLRDSDYEQYF
>TRBV9|.|TRBD1|TRBJ1-2
TGTGCCAGCAGCCCCCAAGGCGGGGACAGGGGGGGCTATGGCTACACCTTC
CASSPQGGDRGGYGYTF
>TRBV7-9|.|.|TRBJ2-2
TGTGCCAGCAGCTTAGAAAGGGGAACCGGGGAGCTGTTTTTT
CASSLERGTGELFF
>TRBV5-1|.|TRBD2|TRBJ2-5
TGCGCCAGCAGCTTCGGGGGGGATCACCAGACCCAGTACTTC
CASSFGGDHQTQYF
>TRBV10-2|.|TRBD2|TRBJ2-1
TGCGCCAGTCGGGCGGGGGGTTACAGCTCCTACAATGAGCAGTTCTTC
CASRAGGYSSYNEQFF
>TRBV29-1|.|.|TRBJ1-5
TGCAGCGTTGGACAGGATAGCAATCAGCCCCAGCATTTT
CSVGQDSNQPQHF
>TRBV27|.|TRBD2|TRBJ2-5
TGTGCCAGCAGTCCCCACGTTCGGGGGGAAGAGACCCAGTACTTC
CASSPHVRGEETQYF
>TRBV4-1|.|.|TRBJ2-2
TGCGCCAGCAGCCAAGTGTTACAGGTGGGCACCGGGGAGCTGTTTTTT
CASSQVLQVGTGELFF
>TRBV2|.|.|TRBJ1-1
TGTGCCAGCAGCCCTGGGCGGCAGGGCACTGAAGCTTTCTTT
CASSPGRQGTEAFF
>TRBV18|.|.|TRBJ2-3
TGTGCCAGCTCACCGAAGAGAAGCCCAGATACGCAGTATTTT
CASSPKRSPDTQYF
>TRBV18|.|TRBD1|TRBJ1-2
TGTGCCAGCTCACCACAAGGACAGGGGGTAAACTATGGCTACACCTTC
CASSPQGQGVNYGYTF
>TRBV28|.|TRBD1|TRBJ2-3
TGTGCCAGCACCACGGGACAGGGCCGCCGGGATACGCAGTATTTT
CASTTGQGRRDTQYF
>TRBV5-4|.|.|TRBJ1-2
TGTGCCAGCAGCTTGGATCACGGGGACTATGGCTACACCTTC
CASSLDHGDYGYTF
>TRBV10-3|.|.|TRBJ1-1
TGTGCCATCAGTGAGTCGAATGATAAGGGAGCTGAAGCTTTCTTT
CAISESNDKGAEAFF
>TRBV7-9|once|TRBD1|TRBJ1-6
TGTGCCAGCAGCCGCGGGACAGCTAATTCACCCCTCCACTTT
CASSRGTANSPLHF
>TRBV7-2|.|.|TRBJ1-1
TGTGCCAGCAGCTACCGGGAGGCAGGGTCGGTCACTGAAGCTTTCTTT
CASSYREAGSVTEAFF
>TRBV2|.|TRBD1|TRBJ2-3
TGTGCCAGCAGGGCGGGGACAGGGGAGGCAGATACGCAGTATTTT
CASRAGTGEADTQYF
>TRBV20-1|.|TRBD1|TRBJ1-2
TGCAGTGCTAGTAAGGGACAGAACTATGGCTACACCTTC
CSASKGQNYGYTF
>TRBV20-1|.|TRBD2|TRBJ2-5
TGCAGTGCTAGTCCCCATGGGAGCGGGGGCCTCCAAGAGACCCAGTACTTC
CSASPHGSGGLQETQYF
>TRBV3-1/TRBV3-2|.|.|TRBJ1-1
TGTGCCAGCAGCCACTACAGGGCACTCTCCAACACTGAAGCTTTCTTT
CASSHYRALSNTEAFF
>TRBV7-2|.|TRBD1|TRBJ2-2
TGTGCCAGCAGTCTCCTGGGACAGTCAAACACCGGGGAGCTGTTTTTT
CASSLLGQSNTGELFF
>TRBV7-2|.|.|TRBJ1-4
TGTGCCAGCAGCTTAGGGTCAGAACTGTTTTTT
CASSLGSELFF
>TRBV19|.|TRBD1|TRBJ2-3
TGTGCCAGCGAGGACAGGGGGCGTCGGGGTGATACGCAGTATTTT
CASEDRGRRGDTQYF
>TRBV28|.|TRBD1|TRBJ1-5
TGTGCCAGCAGCCGACTTGCAGGACAGGGTAATCAGCCCCAGCATTTT
CASSRLAGQGNQPQHF
>TRBV28|.|.|TRBJ1-2
TGTGCCAGCAGTTTCCGGGGGAGGGGGGTTGGCTACACCTTC
CASSFRGRGVGYTF
>TRBV19|.|TRBD1|TRBJ2-5
TGTGCCAGTAGTATATCTAAGAGGTCGACAGGGGAGACCCAGTACTTC
CASSISKRSTGETQYF
>TRBV6-5|.|TRBD2|TRBJ2-7
TGTGCCAGCAGGGAGCGGGGACCCCCCTCCTACGAGCAGTACTTC
CASRERGPPSYEQYF
>TRBV5-8|.|.|TRBJ1-2
TGTGCCAGCAGCACCCGCCCGCAGGGGAACTATGGCTACACCTTC
CASSTRPQGNYGYTF
>TRBV7-9|.|.|TRBJ2-4
TGTGCCAGCAGCTGGCCGGCCGGACTAGCCAAAAACATTCAGTACTTC
CASSWPAGLAKNIQYF
>TRBV12-3/TRBV12-4|.|.|TRBJ1-4
TGTGCCAGCAGTTTAGTCGGGAATGAAAAACTGTTTTTT
CASSLVGNEKLFF
>TRBV6-5|.|.|TRBJ1-6
TGTGCCAGCAGTTACGGAGGGGATTCACCCCTCCACTTT
CASSYGGDSPLHF